This entry lists 3 T cell receptor beta chains sequenced from one sample in a study of blood T cell repertoires in COVID-19. Some clones are missing from TCRdb's copy, which holds only in-frame ones; the method was immunoSEQ multiplex PCR. This repertoire shows approximately 120,000 clones, approximately 77% found once; its top ten account for more than 15%. Input material: peripheral blood. All receptors derive from an elderly man with acute or convalescent COVID-19.

V is TRBV2 and J is TRBJ2-7; possibly TRBD2 for D (5 bases). Trimming pared 9 bases from V and 1 base from J, leaving 10 bases between. Germline V gene lookup returns CDR1 SNHLY and CDR2 FYNNEI. The CDR3 has 12 amino acids. In nucleotides, the CDR3 is TGTGCCAGTTTAAGGGAGTCCTACGAGCAGTACTTC. This sequence encodes CASLRESYEQYF. The full variable domain, rest sourced from reference TRBV2 and TRBJ2-7, is EPEVTQTPSHQVTQMGQEVILRCVPISNHLYFYWYRQILGQKVEFLVSFYNNEISEKSEIFDDQFSVERPDGSNFTLKIRSTKLEDSAMYFCASLRESYEQYFGPGTRLTVT.

The chain employs TRBV12-3 or TRBV12-4 and TRBJ1-5, with 8 bases lining up with TRBD1. With V trimmed by 5 bases and J by 6 bases, 3 bases remained unmatched. The CDR3 consists of 13 residues. CDR3 sequence (DNA): TGTGCCAGCAGTCAGGGGGCGGGTCAGCCCCAGCATTTT. Translating gives CASSQGAGQPQHF.

The CDR3 here is CASSSRTGTGNTIYF. Written as DNA, the CDR3 is TGTGCCAGCAGCTCCCGGACAGGGACTGGAAACACCATATATTTT. The J gene is TRBJ1-3, the V gene TRBV5-6, with 8 bases fitting TRBD1. CDR1 is SGHDT and CDR2 is YYEEEE in the germline V gene. The CDR3 has 15 residues. V shed 3 bases, J shed 2 bases, and the junction held 4 bases outside the gene matches.